This TCR beta chain is from a study of T-cell reconstitution after alpha-beta-depleted transplantation in children. Whole-study findings and limits: By about two months after transplant, alpha-beta T cells reportedly arose from several hundred graft clones that had expanded.

The CDR3 runs 17 residues. After removal of 0 bases from V and 6 bases from J, the junction contained 5 bases not matched to a gene. The germline CDR1 and CDR2 sequences are KGHDR and SFDVKD. This clonotype has just one count. Its antigen is still unknown. Researchers prepared the TCRbeta library using unique molecular identifiers, the study reports. TCRdb called the PCR reads again in MiXCR, with one record for every CDR3 protein. In the table there are 780,000 or so distinct CDR3 sequences, roughly 15% of which are singletons. The chain links TRBV24-1 to TRBJ2-1; 12 bases line up with TRBD1. The material sequenced was PBMCs, mostly from graft donor cells, taken 360 days after TCRalphabeta/CD19-depleted stem cell transplant. This receptor was taken from a male patient between 5 and 17 years old who had a stem cell transplant for acute lymphoblastic leukemia, so the T cells may come from the graft donor. CDR3 amino acids: CATSDLLGQGAFNEQFF. The CDR3 DNA reads as TGTGCCACCAGTGATTTGTTGGGACAGGGGGCGTTCAATGAGCAGTTCTTC.